This T cell receptor (beta chain) was captured by sequencing in a study of T cells after yellow fever vaccination (dated by TCRdb to the late 2010s). Turning to the overall study: The SMART-Seq v4 Ultra Low Input RNA kit was used to prepare libraries from fractions with low cell numbers. Bulk TCR alpha and beta repertoires were sequenced longitudinally to track T-cell clones before and after primary and booster YFV17D yellow fever vaccination. Two healthy male donors, one aged 18 to 30 and one aged 30 to 39 years, made up the cohort. Blood was collected at multiple timepoints before and after primary and secondary immunization, and bulk PBMC replicates and cell subsets were isolated. Summary of the overall study and its limitations: The secondary T-cell response was weaker than the primary response but faster, peaking on day 5 instead of day 15. After the booster, most clones that had expanded after primary vaccination were detected again (around 96% of CD4 and around nine tenths of CD8), suggesting broad maintenance of memory. Computational filtering was needed because FACS-sorted repertoires could contain abundant contaminating clonotypes from the bulk population. The study included only a couple of donors, which limits how far the findings can be generalized. A small fraction of clonotypes appeared in both the CD4 and CD8 compartments, likely as a result of convergent recombination.

Synthesis of TCR cDNA relied on 5'RACE template switching, a step that introduced a universal primer site along with unique molecular identifiers. Priming for cDNA synthesis came from both the TCR alpha and TCR beta constant segments. Libraries were amplified in two PCR steps, with sample barcodes and sequencing adapters added in the second step. Sequencing of the libraries was done on either Illumina HiSeq 2500 (2x100 bp) or NovaSeq (2x150 bp). The authors' analysis ran thus. MIGEC was used to demultiplex reads and collapse the reads into UMI consensus sequences, and MiXCR was used for V(D)J alignment. Vaccine-responding clonotypes were identified with edgeR using replicate PBMC samples, with FDR below 0.01 and a log2 fold change above 5 up to day 15 being required. Each bulk clonotype received a CD4 or CD8 identity based on whether the sequenced CD4 or CD8 repertoire contained that clonotype at higher abundance. TCRdb reworked the public reads: Q25 trimming with fastp, MiXCR clone assembly, productive beta chains retained. Duplicate CDR3 protein sequences are folded into a single record with the most common DNA and genes. These V and J calls are TCRdb output, not the study's own analysis. Here the sample has approximately 600,000 distinct CDR3 sequences; about 12% occur a single time. 14% to 15% of the sample rests with the top ten.

In light of the paper, this sample's treatment or condition label describes: live attenuated yellow fever vaccine strain. At each blood-draw timepoint, two biological replicates of bulk PBMCs were collected. A standard Ficoll-Paque protocol was used to isolate PBMCs from peripheral blood. TriZol was used to extract RNA from bulk PBMCs, from CD4 and CD8 fractions, and from dextramer-positive and dextramer-negative fractions. There are a few counts of this clonotype. Its cognate antigen has yet to be identified. No qualities accompany the bases; no much larger clone lies one base away. The sample in question was PBMCs, obtained on the day of the yellow fever booster vaccination. The TCR was taken from a man between 25 and 39 years old who received the YFV17D yellow fever vaccine.

The CDR3 in this case is CASTIGGGPLSGYGYTF. The nucleotides are TGTGCCAGCACCATCGGGGGCGGTCCCCTATCGGGCTATGGCTACACCTTC. The chain links TRBV12-3 or TRBV12-4 with TRBJ1-2; possibly the D gene is TRBD1, per 6 matching bases. The CDR3 numbers 17 residues from cysteine through phenylalanine. The retained sequence is limited to the CDR3, 51 bases, with the frame set at the first base. Cut back by 7 bases and 4 bases, the V and J ends lie 25 bases apart.